These 24 T cell receptor beta chains were sequenced from one sample in a study of PD-1 blockade in classical Hodgkin lymphoma. Each of the patients experienced relapse following autologous stem cell transplantation, and their brentuximab vedotin exposure differed. Thawed PBMCs underwent magnetic negative selection to obtain purified CD8+ T cells. Some clones are missing from TCRdb's copy, which holds only in-frame ones; the method was immunoSEQ multiplex PCR. The repertoire holds a few thousand clones, with nearly 75% as singletons. Sequences were derived from CD8+ T cells from blood, sampled at baseline. These TCRs come from a human donor with classical Hodgkin lymphoma.

The chain couples TRBV10-1 to TRBJ2-2; no firm D call. Germline V gene sequence: CDR1 WNHNN, CDR2 SYGVQD (reference sequence). This CDR3 contains 14 residues. Between the trimmed V and J ends, which lost 0 bases and 3 bases, there was a span of 5 bases. The DNA for the CDR3 is TGCGCCAGCAGTGAGTCTTCAGACACCGGGGAGCTGTTTTTT. Protein: CASSESSDTGELFF.

V gene TRBV29-1 combines with J gene TRBJ2-7, with 8 bases fitting TRBD1. The trim removed 4 bases at V and 2 bases at J, leaving 7 bases unmatched. The CDR3 length is 14 residues. In germline, CDR1 is SQVTM, CDR2 ANQGSEA. The CDR3 DNA is TGCAGCGTTGCTGACGGCAGGGGGCCCTACGAGCAGTACTTC. Translating gives CSVADGRGPYEQYF.

The gene calls are TRBV6-6 and TRBJ2-7, with a tentative D call TRBD1 (6 bases). V lost 2 bases and J 3 bases, leaving 8 bases between the germline ends. This CDR3 contains 13 residues. CDR1 MNHNY and CDR2 SVGAGI come from the germline V gene (reference sequence). The CDR3 nucleotides are TGTGCCAGCAGTTACAACAGGGACTACGAGCAGTACTTC. Translating gives CASSYNRDYEQYF.

The J gene is TRBJ2-3, the V gene TRBV5-4, with TRBD1 matching 9 bases. J was trimmed by 4 bases and V by 0 bases; bases with no gene match: 3. CDR3 length: 15 amino acids. Germline-derived CDR1 and CDR2 are SGHNT and YYREEE (reference sequence). Written as DNA, the CDR3 is TGTGCCAGCAGCTTGGAACAGGGGGCGGCAGATACGCAGTATTTT. It translates to CASSLEQGAADTQYF.

The gene calls are TRBV4-2 and TRBJ2-7; possibly TRBD1 or TRBD2 for D (5 bases each). Germline V gives CDR1 LGHNA, CDR2 YNFKEQ. The V and J ends lost 0 bases and 2 bases respectively, with 14 bases between them. The CDR3 is 16 residues long. This CDR3 is CASSQEGRAVAYEQYF. CDR3 coding DNA: TGTGCCAGCAGCCAAGAGGGACGGGCGGTAGCCTACGAGCAGTACTTC.

This clone was counted only a few times. The chain uses TRBV6-1 and TRBJ1-1, with 7 bases lining up with TRBD1. CDR1 and CDR2 (germline): MNHNS, SASEGT. This CDR3 contains 13 residues. The V and J ends lost 11 bases and 4 bases, in that order; junction bases with no gene match: 10. The CDR3 sequence: CAGSDRPFTEAFF. CDR3 DNA sequence: TGTGCCGGATCGGACAGGCCGTTCACTGAAGCTTTCTTT.

This clone was observed a single time. The V call is TRBV6-4, the J call TRBJ2-3, with D uncertain. With 2 bases removed from V and 1 base from J, the gap between germline ends came to 13 bases. The CDR3 is 16 residues long. Germline loops: CDR1 MRHNA, CDR2 SNTAGT. CDR3 region: CASSDQAGKGTDTQYF. For the CDR3, the DNA is TGTGCCAGCAGTGACCAGGCAGGCAAGGGCACAGATACGCAGTATTTT.

The chain combines TRBV10-2 with TRBJ2-7, with no clear D. The V end was cut by 2 bases, the J end by 3 bases, with 8 bases between. The CDR3 consists of 13 residues. Germline V gene sequence: CDR1 WSHSY, CDR2 SAAADI. The DNA of the CDR3 is TGCGCCAGCAGTGAGGAGGTCTTCTACGAGCAGTACTTC. Amino acid sequence: CASSEEVFYEQYF.

The J gene is TRBJ1-4, the V gene TRBV28, with D perhaps matching TRBD1 (6 bases). V was clipped by 5 bases and J by 8 bases, with 12 bases between them. This CDR3 has 13 amino acids. Germline V gene sequence: CDR1 MDHEN, CDR2 SYDVKM. The CDR3 nucleotides are TGTGCCAGCAGTCAACAGGGCCGCGAAAAACTGTTTTTT. This encodes CASSQQGREKLFF.

This clone was seen only a few times. V gene TRBV2 combines with J gene TRBJ2-7, with D possibly being TRBD1 (6 bases). The V gene lost 1 base and the J gene lost 6 bases, with 13 bases spanning the gap. The CDR3 has 14 residues. CDR1 and CDR2 from the germline V gene are SNHLY and FYNNEI. The CDR3: CASSEGQGYIEQYF. Here the CDR3 DNA reads TGTGCCAGCAGTGAAGGCCAGGGGTATATCGAGCAGTACTTC.

This CDR3 is CASSTERENTEAFF. The CDR3 region has the DNA TGTGCCAGCAGCACCGAAAGGGAGAACACTGAAGCTTTCTTT. This chain connects TRBV9 to TRBJ1-1; D gene unclear. Germline-derived CDR1 and CDR2 are SGDLS and YYNGEE. Trimming cost V 4 bases and J 1 base, with 11 bases left between them. The CDR3 length is 14 residues.

This clone has a single count. The CDR3 nucleotides read TGTGCCAGCAGCTCAGGGTCCGGGGGCAGAAACGAGCAGTACTTC. Protein sequence: CASSSGSGGRNEQYF. The chain has TRBV7-9 and TRBJ2-7, with D possibly being TRBD1 or TRBD2 (6 bases each). CDR1 SEHNR and CDR2 FQNEAQ come from the germline V gene (reference sequence). This CDR3 has 15 residues. V was shortened by 4 bases and J by 5 bases, with 18 bases between the two germline ends.

The rearrangement links TRBV2 to TRBJ2-7; D remains ambiguous. The CDR3 is made up of 13 amino acids. Per the germline V gene, CDR1 is SNHLY and CDR2 is FYNNEI. V was cut by 6 bases and J by 2 bases, with 11 bases left in between. The CDR3 DNA reads as TGTGCCAGCAGATCCCGCTTCGCCTACGAGCAGTACTTC. This sequence encodes CASRSRFAYEQYF.

The sample holds a few counts of this clone. The chain is built from TRBV5-6 and TRBJ2-7; weak D call: TRBD2 (5 bases). The V gene's germline CDR1 is SGHDT and CDR2 YYEEEE. This CDR3 spans 12 amino acids. V dropped 8 bases and J dropped 5 bases, with 14 bases sitting between them. CDR3 coding DNA: TGTGCCAGTGGGCGCGGACTCCACGAGCAGTACTTC. Amino acids: CASGRGLHEQYF. The whole variable domain, remainder taken from reference TRBV5-6 and TRBJ2-7, is DAGVTQSPTHLIKTRGQQVTLRCSPKSGHDTVSWYQQALGQGPQFIFQYYEEEERQRGNFPDRFSGHQFPNYSSELNVNALLLGDSALYLCASGRGLHEQYFGPGTRLTVT.

The chain is built from TRBV9 and TRBJ2-6; the match to TRBD1 covers 8 bases. Per the germline V gene, CDR1 is SGDLS and CDR2 is YYNGEE. The CDR3 length is 17 residues. The J segment lost 0 bases and the V segment lost 6 bases, leaving 8 bases of the junction unmatched. This CDR3 reads CASTRQGKVSGANVLTF. The CDR3 nucleotides are TGTGCCAGCACCAGACAGGGGAAGGTCTCTGGGGCCAACGTCCTGACTTTC. The variable domain in full, completed from reference TRBV9 and TRBJ2-6, reads DSGVTQTPKHLITATGQRVTLRCSPRSGDLSVYWYQQSLDQGLQFLIQYYNGEERAKGNILERFSAQQFPDLHSELNLSSLELGDSALYFCASTRQGKVSGANVLTFGAGSRLTVL.

The chain joins TRBV13 to TRBJ2-5; 9 positions match TRBD2. V was clipped by 1 base and J by 2 bases; unmatched bases: 5. This CDR3 region has 16 residues. Germline V gives CDR1 PRHDT, CDR2 FYEKMQ (reference sequence). The chain's CDR3 is CASSLADSGGQETQYF. CDR3 sequence (DNA): TGTGCCAGCAGCTTAGCGGATAGCGGGGGACAAGAGACCCAGTACTTC.

There are a few counts of this clone. The V and J genes are TRBV27 and TRBJ1-5, with 7 bases that match TRBD1. The junction had 4 bases not matched to a gene; V was cut back by 5 bases and J by 0 bases. The length of the CDR3 is 15 residues. Germline V gene lookup returns CDR1 MNHEY and CDR2 SMNVEV (reference sequence). In nucleotides, the CDR3 is TGTGCCAGCAGTCGACAGGGTAATAGCAATCAGCCCCAGCATTTT. Its protein product is CASSRQGNSNQPQHF.

The chain carries TRBV4-3 and TRBJ1-5; weak D call: TRBD1 (5 bases). The V end was cut by 8 bases, the J end by 0 bases, with 17 bases between. The CDR3 totals 16 residues. The germline V gene encodes CDR1 LGHNA and CDR2 YSLEER. The CDR3 here is CASAQGPYYSNQPQHF. The CDR3 DNA is TGCGCCAGCGCCCAGGGACCGTACTATAGCAATCAGCCCCAGCATTTT.

The gene calls are TRBV6-6 and TRBJ2-1; 8 bases map to TRBD1. The germline V gene encodes CDR1 MNHNY and CDR2 SVGAGI (reference sequence). The CDR3 is made up of 16 amino acids. V lost 6 bases and J lost 2; bases outside the gene matches: 9. CDR3 coding DNA: TGTGCCAGCAGATCCGTGGACAGGGCCCCCTACAATGAGCAGTTCTTC. It yields the protein CASRSVDRAPYNEQFF.

This chain uses TRBV9 with TRBJ2-5; 7 nucleotides align to TRBD1. This CDR3 comprises 15 residues. Germline-derived CDR1 and CDR2 are SGDLS and YYNGEE. The V segment lost 3 bases and the J segment 1 base; nucleotides outside the gene matches: 6. The CDR3 protein is CASSAAGTAQETQYF. CDR3 DNA sequence: TGTGCCAGCAGCGCAGCCGGGACAGCCCAAGAGACCCAGTACTTC.

The chain recombines TRBV14 with TRBJ1-2, with 11 bases identical to TRBD1. This CDR3 is built from 15 residues. CDR1 is SGHDN and CDR2 is FVKESK in the germline V gene. V trimming: 2 bases; J trimming: 8 bases; junction bases outside the gene matches: 7. CDR3 nucleotide sequence: TGTGCCAGCAGCCAACCGGGACAGGGGGTAGGGGGCTACACCTTC. Its translation: CASSQPGQGVGGYTF.

The chain uses TRBV5-1 and TRBJ2-1, with a possible D match to TRBD2 (6 bases). There are 17 residues in the CDR3. Germline loops: CDR1 SGHRS, CDR2 YFSETQ. Trimming removed 5 bases from V and 0 bases from J, with 18 bases in between. The CDR3 is CASRRAGGSSSYNEQFF. The CDR3 DNA reads as TGCGCCAGCAGGAGAGCCGGGGGATCAAGCTCCTACAATGAGCAGTTCTTC.

V gene TRBV19 combines with J gene TRBJ1-4, with TRBD1 matching 11 bases. The CDR3 is 15 amino acids. CDR1 LNHDA and CDR2 SQIVND come from the germline V gene (reference sequence). Unmatched junction bases numbered 7, after V lost 6 bases and J lost 7 bases. The CDR3 sequence is CASRATGQGGEKLFF. The CDR3 DNA sequence: TGTGCCAGTAGAGCGACGGGACAGGGGGGTGAAAAACTGTTTTTT.

The rearrangement links TRBV15 to TRBJ2-3; a possible D gene is TRBD2 (6 bases). The CDR3 has 15 amino acids. V lost 1 base, J lost 3 bases, and 11 bases lay in between. Germline CDR1 is LNHNV and CDR2 is YYDKDF (reference sequence). CDR3 coding DNA: TGTGCCACCAGCAGAGTTACTAGCTGGACAGATACGCAGTATTTT. The encoded protein is CATSRVTSWTDTQYF.